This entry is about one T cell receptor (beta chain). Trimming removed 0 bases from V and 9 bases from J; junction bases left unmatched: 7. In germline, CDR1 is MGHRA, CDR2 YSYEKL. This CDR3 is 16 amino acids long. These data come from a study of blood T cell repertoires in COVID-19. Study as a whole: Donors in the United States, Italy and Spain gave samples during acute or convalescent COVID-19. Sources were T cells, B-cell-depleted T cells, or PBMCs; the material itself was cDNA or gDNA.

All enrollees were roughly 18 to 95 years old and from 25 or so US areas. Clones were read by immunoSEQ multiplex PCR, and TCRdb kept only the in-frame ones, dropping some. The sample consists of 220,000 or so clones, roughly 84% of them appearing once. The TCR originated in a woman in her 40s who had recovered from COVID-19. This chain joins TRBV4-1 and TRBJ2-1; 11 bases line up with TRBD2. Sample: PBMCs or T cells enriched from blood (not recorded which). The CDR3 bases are TGCGCCAGCAGCCAAGAACATAGCGGGAGGGCCGTTGAGCAGTTCTTC. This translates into CASSQEHSGRAVEQFF.